These 9 T cell receptor beta chains came from one sample sequenced in a study of patients and donors after allogeneic stem cell transplantation. TCRdb processed the RT-PCR reads anew with MiXCR; each CDR3 protein has one entry. The sample records 190,000 or so distinct CDR3 sequences, around two fifths being singletons. Material: blood, either unsorted or a sorted T cell fraction (not recorded which). These receptors all stem from a human donor who was either an allogeneic HSCT recipient or a stem cell or donor lymphocyte infusion donor (not recorded which). It is not recorded whose cells these are; they may come from a transplant donor.

This clonotype was picked up many times. V is TRBV12-3 or TRBV12-4 and J is TRBJ1-3; D is ambiguous. The V and J ends lost 2 bases and 2 bases respectively, with 4 bases between them. This CDR3 has 13 amino acids. CDR3 sequence (DNA): TGTGCCAGCAGTTTAAGCGCTGGAAACACCATATATTTT. It is translated as CASSLSAGNTIYF.

The rearrangement joins TRBV7-9 to TRBJ2-5; TRBD1 aligns across 7 bases. The CDR3 covers 15 residues. Germline-derived CDR1 and CDR2 are SEHNR and FQNEAQ (reference sequence). The V segment lost 4 bases and the J segment 2 bases; nucleotides outside the gene matches: 7. The CDR3 DNA is TGTGCCAGCAGCTACCGACAGGGAAGTCAAGAGACCCAGTACTTC. Protein: CASSYRQGSQETQYF.

In its sample, this clonotype was seen a few times. The chain combines TRBV10-3 with TRBJ1-5; weak D call: TRBD1 (5 bases). Germline CDR1 and CDR2: ENHRY and SYGVKD. The CDR3 sequence is 14 residues long. The germline V and J ends were trimmed by 5 bases and 1 base, with 9 bases remaining between them. CDR3 in DNA: TGTGCCATCAGTCTGGGGGGGAGCAATCAGCCCCAGCATTTT. It translates to CAISLGGSNQPQHF.

The V gene is TRBV4-1, the J gene TRBJ1-6, with a weak D call TRBD1 (5 bases). Between the trimmed V and J ends, which lost 0 bases and 9 bases, there was a span of 18 bases. From germline, CDR1 is MGHRA and CDR2 YSYEKL. CDR3 size: 17 residues. The CDR3 nucleotides read TGCGCCAGCAGCCAAGATCGAAGGGGAAGTCCATCTTCACCCCTCCACTTT. It specifies CASSQDRRGSPSSPLHF.

This clonotype was seen only a few times. This rearrangement joins TRBV5-6 to TRBJ1-1; D gene uncertain. CDR3 size: 14 residues. Germline CDR1 and CDR2: SGHDT and YYEEEE. Trimming left V 3 bases short and J 8 bases short, with 17 bases between. For the CDR3, the DNA is TGTGCCAGCAGCTCCGACCTCGGACGTGCGGAAGCTTTCTTT. Its translation is CASSSDLGRAEAFF.

The chain links TRBV7-9 to TRBJ1-1; 7 nucleotides match TRBD1. This CDR3 has 15 residues. The germline CDR1 and CDR2 sequences are SEHNR and FQNEAQ (reference sequence). Trimming cost V 4 bases and J 5 bases; bases outside gene matches: 10. CDR3 sequence: CASSSLRGPLTEAFF. CDR3 coding DNA: TGTGCCAGCAGCTCCTTAAGGGGGCCTTTGACTGAAGCTTTCTTT.

The chain couples TRBV7-9 to TRBJ2-1; D not resolved. V was pared by 2 bases and J by 0 bases, with 8 bases between. This CDR3 contains 15 residues. CDR1 SEHNR and CDR2 FQNEAQ come from the germline V gene (reference sequence). CDR3 amino acids: CASSLIGSSYNEQFF. The CDR3 DNA is TGTGCCAGCAGCTTAATCGGAAGCTCCTACAATGAGCAGTTCTTC. Combining the CDR3 with reference TRBV7-9 and TRBJ2-1 gives the whole variable domain DTGVSQNPRHKITKRGQNVTFRCDPISEHNRLYWYRQTLGQGPEFLTYFQNEAQLEKSRLLSDRFSAERPKGSFSTLEIQRTEQGDSAMYLCASSLIGSSYNEQFFGPGTRLTVL.

This chain links TRBV4-3 with TRBJ2-2, with a possible D match to TRBD2 (5 bases). The length of the CDR3 is 17 residues. V was shortened by 0 bases and J by 3 bases, with 14 bases between the two germline ends. Germline V gene data show CDR1 as LGHNA and CDR2 as YSLEER. The CDR3 sequence is CASSQDLGELDTGELFF. CDR3 DNA: TGCGCCAGCAGCCAAGATCTTGGGGAGCTGGACACCGGGGAGCTGTTTTTT.

V gene TRBV4-2 combines with J gene TRBJ1-1; 8 bases map to TRBD1. V dropped 1 base and J dropped 4; count of bases not matched to a gene: 11. The CDR3 is 17 amino acids. Germline V gives CDR1 LGHNA, CDR2 YNFKEQ. The CDR3 DNA reads TGTGCCAGCAGCCAAGTTCAGGGGGCGTTAATGGGCACTGAAGCTTTCTTT. It translates to CASSQVQGALMGTEAFF.